This T cell receptor (beta chain) came from a study of blood T cell repertoires in COVID-19. Overall study: The origin of the acute and convalescent COVID-19 samples was the United States, Italy and Spain. PBMCs, B-cell-depleted T cells, or T cells were the source of the cDNA or gDNA that made up the material.

Looked up from germline, CDR1 is SGHNT and CDR2 is YENEEA. The CDR3 is 13 residues long. V was trimmed by 6 bases and J by 4 bases, leaving 11 bases between them. Authors' data handling: Reference gene primers were amplified, and this amplification served to estimate nucleated cell counts. Here immunoSEQ multiplex PCR was the method, and the copy in TCRdb shows in-frame clones only, minus some. That table supplies the V and J calls and clone size; D and trimming were determined from the DNA. This table has approximately 120,000 clones, around 78% appearing once. The chain joins TRBV11-3 to TRBJ2-3; possibly TRBD1 for D (5 bases). Sequencing used peripheral blood. This TCR was sampled from a human donor in a cohort sampled during active COVID-19. The CDR3 region is CASRKTGSDTQYF. In DNA, the CDR3 is TGTGCCAGCAGAAAAACAGGATCAGATACGCAGTATTTT.